These 27 T cell receptor beta chains came from one sample sequenced in a study of blood T cell repertoires in COVID-19. Sequencing was performed with immunoSEQ multiplex PCR; in TCRdb, only in-frame clones are kept and a portion is missing. This table holds 100,000 to 150,000 clones, roughly 74% found once. Sequencing input: peripheral blood. These receptors were obtained from a man in his sixties with acute or convalescent COVID-19.

This rearrangement joins TRBV27 to TRBJ1-3; D is possibly TRBD1 (5 bases). V lost 9 bases, J lost 2 bases, and 11 bases lay in between. The CDR3 is made up of 13 amino acids. Germline-derived CDR1 and CDR2 are MNHEY and SMNVEV (reference sequence). The CDR3 coding sequence is TGTGCCAGTCAATCGGGGGCTGGAAACACCATATATTTT. As protein: CASQSGAGNTIYF.

The chain has TRBV27 and TRBJ2-4, with D perhaps TRBD2 (5 bases). In germline, CDR1 is MNHEY, CDR2 SMNVEV (reference sequence). Trimming cost V 3 bases and J 0 bases, with 12 bases left between them. CDR3 length: 16 amino acids. The CDR3 region has the DNA TGTGCCAGCAGTTTTGAGGGTAGGCTAGCCAAAAACATTCAGTACTTC. It specifies CASSFEGRLAKNIQYF.

This chain links TRBV7-8 with TRBJ1-2, with unresolved D. This CDR3 has 14 residues. Germline V gene lookup returns CDR1 SGHVS and CDR2 FQNEAQ. Between the trimmed V and J ends, which lost 5 bases and 8 bases, there was a span of 18 bases. The CDR3, as DNA: TGTGCCAGCAGCCCGCGAGGGCAGGTAGAGGGCTACACCTTC. This translates into CASSPRGQVEGYTF.

This clone was recorded once. The chain employs TRBV6-5 and TRBJ1-2; 10 bases agree with TRBD1. CDR3 size: 14 residues. CDR1 is MNHEY, CDR2 SVGAGI, per germline. The J segment lost 4 bases and the V segment lost 8 bases, leaving 7 bases of the junction unmatched. DNA for the CDR3: TGTGCCAGCGACTTTGGGACAGGGGTCTATGGCTACACCTTC. This codes for CASDFGTGVYGYTF.

The chain is built from TRBV18 and TRBJ1-4, with 9 positions matching TRBD1. The V segment lost 3 bases and the J segment 6 bases; nucleotides outside the gene matches: 2. The CDR3 runs 14 residues. Germline-derived CDR1 and CDR2 are KGHSH and LQKENI. Here the CDR3 reads CASSPRTGDEKLFF. Here the CDR3 DNA reads TGTGCCAGCTCACCGCGGACAGGGGATGAAAAACTGTTTTTT. The whole variable domain, filled in from reference TRBV18 and TRBJ1-4, reads NAGVMQNPRHLVRRRGQEARLRCSPMKGHSHVYWYRQLPEEGLKFMVYLQKENIIDESGMPKERFSAEFPKEGPSILRIQQVVRGDSAAYFCASSPRTGDEKLFFGSGTQLSVL.

The CDR3 sequence: CASRRGLAGPYEQYF. The DNA for the CDR3 is TGTGCCAGCAGACGTGGACTAGCGGGACCCTACGAGCAGTACTTC. The J gene is TRBJ2-7, the V gene TRBV7-2; 12 bases map to TRBD2. Germline V CDR1 and CDR2: SGHTA, FQGNSA. The J segment lost 2 bases and the V segment lost 6 bases, leaving 5 bases of the junction unmatched. The CDR3 length is 15 residues.

The chain uses TRBV12-5 and TRBJ2-1; 11 nucleotides line up with TRBD1. The V and J ends lost 5 bases and 8 bases, in that order; junction bases with no gene match: 2. The CDR3 totals 13 residues. Germline V gives CDR1 LGHNT, CDR2 FRNRAP. CDR3 nucleotide sequence: TGTGCTAGTGGTGGACAGGGGGCCTATGAGCAGTTCTTC. Residues: CASGGQGAYEQFF. Looking up the rest from reference TRBV12-5 and TRBJ2-1 gives the full variable domain: DARVTQTPRHKVTEMGQEVTMRCQPILGHNTVFWYRQTMMQGLELLAYFRNRAPLDDSGMPKDRFSAEMPDATLATLKIQPSEPRDSAVYFCASGGQGAYEQFFGPGTRLTVL.

The chain links TRBV5-1 to TRBJ2-1; the match to TRBD1 covers 10 bases. Germline CDR1 SGHRS, CDR2 YFSETQ. The CDR3 sequence is 15 residues long. Trimming removed 4 bases from V and 4 bases from J; junction bases left unmatched: 5. CDR3 bases: TGCGCCAGCAGCATCCGGGACAGGGGATACAATGAGCAGTTCTTC. Protein sequence: CASSIRDRGYNEQFF.

The chain couples TRBV5-1 to TRBJ2-7; 8 nucleotides agree with TRBD2. CDR1 and CDR2 from the germline V gene are SGHRS and YFSETQ. Trimming removed 4 bases from V and 2 bases from J; junction bases left unmatched: 5. This CDR3 contains 14 residues. The CDR3 region is CASSGSGVTYEQYF. CDR3 DNA sequence: TGCGCCAGCAGCGGTAGCGGGGTCACCTACGAGCAGTACTTC.

The chain combines TRBV7-2 with TRBJ1-2; D remains unclear. CDR3 size: 14 residues. From germline, CDR1 is SGHTA and CDR2 FQGNSA. The germline V and J ends were trimmed by 6 bases and 3 bases, with 14 bases remaining between them. CDR3 coding DNA: TGTGCCAGCAGTAAAAACGGGGTCGACTATGGCTACACCTTC. This sequence encodes CASSKNGVDYGYTF.

V usage is TRBV14 and J usage is TRBJ1-1, with D unclear. The germline CDR1 and CDR2 sequences are SGHDN and FVKESK. V lost 1 base, J lost 4 bases, and 7 bases lay in between. This CDR3 contains 13 residues. The CDR3 loop is CASSQVSGTEAFF. CDR3 nucleotide sequence: TGTGCCAGCAGCCAAGTTTCCGGCACTGAAGCTTTCTTT.

V usage is TRBV7-2 and J usage is TRBJ2-5; 7 bases align to TRBD2. CDR3 size: 14 residues. Germline-derived CDR1 and CDR2 are SGHTA and FQGNSA. Trimming took 5 bases from V and 5 from J; bases not matched to a gene: 8. Here the CDR3 reads CASSPEAGPETQYF. The CDR3 region has the DNA TGTGCCAGCAGCCCTGAAGCGGGACCGGAGACCCAGTACTTC.

The chain combines TRBV7-2 with TRBJ2-1, with D maybe TRBD2 (5 bases). CDR3 length: 15 amino acids. V was trimmed by 6 bases and J by 4 bases, leaving 16 bases between them. Germline values: CDR1 SGHTA, CDR2 FQGNSA. In DNA form, the CDR3 reads TGTGCCAGCAGATCCCGAAGCGGCAAATACAATGAGCAGTTCTTC. Protein product: CASRSRSGKYNEQFF.

This sequence joins TRBV10-2 and TRBJ2-2; D may be TRBD1 (6 bases). Germline V lookup: CDR1 WSHSY, CDR2 SAAADI. V dropped 4 bases and J dropped 0 bases, with 15 bases sitting between them. The CDR3 contains 17 residues. Here the CDR3 reads CASSARDKVANTGELFF. CDR3 DNA sequence: TGCGCCAGCAGTGCACGGGACAAGGTCGCGAACACCGGGGAGCTGTTTTTT.

This chain joins TRBV7-9 and TRBJ2-1, with 11 nucleotides matching TRBD1. Germline V CDR1 and CDR2: SEHNR, FQNEAQ (reference sequence). The trim removed 5 bases at V and 9 bases at J, leaving 12 bases unmatched. This CDR3 comprises 16 residues. CDR3 sequence: CASSDAERTGGGEQFF. CDR3 DNA: TGTGCCAGCAGCGACGCCGAACGGACAGGGGGCGGTGAGCAGTTCTTC.

Turning to this clone: Other nucleotide sequences from this sample produce the same CDR3. The chain joins TRBV30 to TRBJ1-5; D is unclear. CDR1 GTSNPN and CDR2 SVGIG come from the germline V gene (reference sequence). The CDR3 sequence is 13 residues long. V shed 3 bases and J shed 0 bases, with 6 bases lying between them. DNA of the CDR3: TGTGCCTGGAGCGGTGGTAGCAATCAGCCCCAGCATTTT. Translating gives CAWSGGSNQPQHF. The full variable domain, completed using reference TRBV30 and TRBJ1-5, is SQTIHQWPATLVQPVGSPLSLECTVEGTSNPNLYWYRQAAGRGLQLLFYSVGIGQISSEVPQNLSASRPQDRQFILSSKKLLLSDSGFYLCAWSGGSNQPQHFGDGTRLSIL.

The V gene is TRBV5-1, the J gene TRBJ1-3; 7 bases are a match to TRBD1. The CDR3 runs 17 residues. Germline CDR1 SGHRS, CDR2 YFSETQ. Losses at the gene ends were 0 bases for V and 0 bases for J; bases not matched to a gene: 6. CDR3: CASSLAGGQNSGNTIYF. DNA for the CDR3: TGCGCCAGCAGCTTGGCCGGGGGACAGAACTCTGGAAACACCATATATTTT.

The chain is built from TRBV7-2 and TRBJ1-3; unclear D gene. Trimming removed 0 bases at V and 2 bases at J, with 8 bases between. The CDR3 is made up of 15 amino acids. Germline CDR1 reads SGHTA; CDR2 reads FQGNSA. CDR3 loop: CASSLAGRPGNTIYF. CDR3 nucleotides: TGTGCCAGCAGCTTAGCGGGGAGGCCTGGAAACACCATATATTTT.

DNA of the CDR3: TGTGCCAGCAGCCCGACAGTTTTTAACTATGGCTACACCTTC. Translating gives CASSPTVFNYGYTF. The gene calls are TRBV4-2 and TRBJ1-2; the D gene is possibly TRBD1 (5 bases). Germline CDR1 LGHNA, CDR2 YNFKEQ. This CDR3 comprises 14 residues. V shed 4 bases and J shed 1 base, with 10 bases lying between them.

The chain uses TRBV5-4 and TRBJ1-2, with D perhaps TRBD1 (5 bases). Germline CDR1 and CDR2: SGHNT and YYREEE (reference sequence). V lost 3 bases and J 3 bases, leaving 9 bases between the germline ends. The CDR3 length is 13 residues. CDR3 sequence: CASSSGGDYGYTF. The DNA of the CDR3 is TGTGCCAGCAGCTCGGGGGGGGACTATGGCTACACCTTC.

CDR3 in amino acids: CASSTGIGTEAFF. The CDR3, as DNA: TGTGCCAGCTCTACAGGGATAGGGACTGAAGCTTTCTTT. This rearrangement joins TRBV11-3 to TRBJ1-1, with a tentative D call TRBD1 (6 bases). Germline loops: CDR1 SGHNT, CDR2 YENEEA. V dropped 8 bases and J dropped 5 bases, with 15 bases sitting between them. This CDR3 comprises 13 residues.

The chain has TRBV6-1 and TRBJ2-1; D gene ambiguous. The CDR3 covers 12 residues. Germline V CDR1 and CDR2: MNHNS, SASEGT. Trimming cost V 2 bases and J 9 bases, with 8 bases left between them. CDR3: CASSEKSREQFF. CDR3 nucleotides: TGTGCCAGCAGTGAAAAGAGCCGTGAGCAGTTCTTC.

This chain uses TRBV5-1 with TRBJ1-2; no clear D. Trimming shortened V by 0 bases and J by 2 bases, and 8 bases separated the two germline ends. This CDR3 contains 14 residues. Germline loops: CDR1 SGHRS, CDR2 YFSETQ. CDR3 sequence (DNA): TGCGCCAGCAGCTTGGCCCACAGCAACTATGGCTACACCTTC. Translating it yields CASSLAHSNYGYTF.

The chain combines TRBV18 with TRBJ1-5; possible D gene TRBD1, 5 bases. Germline CDR1 reads KGHSH; CDR2 reads LQKENI. CDR3 length: 19 residues. The V gene lost 0 bases and the J gene lost 0 bases, with 18 bases spanning the gap. The CDR3 DNA reads as TGTGCCAGCTCACCACCGCTGGCAGGTAGGGGATATAGCAATCAGCCCCAGCATTTT. Its protein product is CASSPPLAGRGYSNQPQHF.

V is TRBV3-1 (or the pseudogene TRBV3-2) and J is TRBJ1-4; 9 bases match TRBD1. J was trimmed by 8 bases and V by 4 bases; bases with no gene match: 8. CDR3 length: 15 residues. The germline gives CDR1 LGHDT, CDR2 YNNKEL (reference sequence). CDR3 protein: CASSLRQGDTEKLFF. DNA for the CDR3: TGTGCCAGCAGCCTACGACAGGGGGATACGGAAAAACTGTTTTTT.

V and J are TRBV3-1 (or the pseudogene TRBV3-2) and TRBJ2-1; TRBD2 aligns across 10 bases. The CDR3 has 17 amino acids. V was clipped by 0 bases and J by 7 bases; unmatched bases: 9. Germline loops: CDR1 LGHDT, CDR2 YNNKEL (reference sequence). The CDR3 reads CASSQDLVAGGLNEQFF. CDR3 DNA sequence: TGTGCCAGCAGCCAAGATCTGGTAGCGGGGGGTCTTAATGAGCAGTTCTTC.

This clone was recorded only once. The chain links TRBV7-9 to TRBJ1-2; no reliable D call. The length of the CDR3 is 14 residues. In germline, CDR1 is SEHNR, CDR2 FQNEAQ (reference sequence). Trimming pared 3 bases from V and 0 bases from J, leaving 8 bases between. The CDR3 region has the DNA TGTGCCAGCAGCTTTGGCACAGCTAACTATGGCTACACCTTC. Protein: CASSFGTANYGYTF.